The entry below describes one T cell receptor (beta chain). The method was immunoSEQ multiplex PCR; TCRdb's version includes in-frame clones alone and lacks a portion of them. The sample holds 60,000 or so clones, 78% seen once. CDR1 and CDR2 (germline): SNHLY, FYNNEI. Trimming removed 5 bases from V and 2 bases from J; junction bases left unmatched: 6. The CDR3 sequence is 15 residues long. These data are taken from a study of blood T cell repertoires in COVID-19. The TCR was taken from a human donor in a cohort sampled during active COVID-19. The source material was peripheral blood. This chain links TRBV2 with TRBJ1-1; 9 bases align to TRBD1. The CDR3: CASSLRTGVNTEAFF. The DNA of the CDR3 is TGTGCCAGCAGTCTACGGACAGGGGTTAACACTGAAGCTTTCTTT.